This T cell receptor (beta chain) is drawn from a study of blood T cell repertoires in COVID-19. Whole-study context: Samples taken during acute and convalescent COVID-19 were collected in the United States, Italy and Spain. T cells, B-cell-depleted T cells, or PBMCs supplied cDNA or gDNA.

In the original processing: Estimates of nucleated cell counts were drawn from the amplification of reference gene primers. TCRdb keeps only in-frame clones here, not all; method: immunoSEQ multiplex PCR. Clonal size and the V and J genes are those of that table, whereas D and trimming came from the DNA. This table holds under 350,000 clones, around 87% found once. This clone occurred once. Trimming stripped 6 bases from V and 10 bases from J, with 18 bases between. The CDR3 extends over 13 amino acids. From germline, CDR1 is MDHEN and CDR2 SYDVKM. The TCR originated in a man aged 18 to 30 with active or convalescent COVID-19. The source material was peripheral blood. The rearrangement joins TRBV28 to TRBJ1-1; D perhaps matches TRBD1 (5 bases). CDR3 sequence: CASSLQELGAAFF. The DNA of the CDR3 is TGTGCCAGCAGCTTACAGGAGTTAGGGGCAGCTTTCTTT.